Each of the 14 T cell receptor beta chains below was sequenced from the same sample in a study of identical twins (TCRdb year 2016). The library was generated by 5' RACE. Sequencing relied on an Illumina HiSeq 2000. TCRdb reworked the public reads: Q25 trimming with fastp, MiXCR clone assembly, productive beta chains retained. Rows with a matching CDR3 protein are joined into one entry that keeps the most common DNA and genes. The sample records about 200,000 distinct CDR3 sequences, 6.5% to 8.5% of which are singletons. The ten largest make up around 2.1% of the sample. The same data also went into a second study, on yellow fever vaccine responses in identical twins.

The specimen sequenced was memory (CD45RO+) T cells sorted from blood. Reading the label with the study, this specimen's cell subset or site is: CD45RO+ enriched T cells. These receptor sequences come from a woman between 18 and 29 years old in good health.

This clonotype was observed many times. V gene TRBV28 combines with J gene TRBJ2-6; the D gene could be TRBD1 or TRBD2 (5 bases each). The CDR3 has 18 amino acids. Germline values: CDR1 MDHEN, CDR2 SYDVKM. Trimming cost V 1 base and J 0 bases, with 13 bases left between them. In DNA, the CDR3 is TGTGCCAGCAGTTTATTTTCTGCAGGGAGCTCTGGGGCCAACGTCCTGACTTTC. Translation gives CASSLFSAGSSGANVLTF. The complete variable domain, with remaining parts taken from reference TRBV28 and TRBJ2-6, reads DVKVTQSSRYLVKRTGEKVFLECVQDMDHENMFWYRQDPGLGLRLIYFSYDVKMKEKGDIPEGYSVSREKKERFSLILESASTNQTSMYLCASSLFSAGSSGANVLTFGAGSRLTVL.

This clonotype was found a few times. The V call is TRBV4-3, the J call TRBJ2-5; tentatively, D is TRBD2 (7 bases). Germline V lookup: CDR1 LGHNA, CDR2 YSLEER. The V end lost 0 bases, the J end lost 8 bases, and 19 bases lay between the germline ends. CDR3 length: 16 residues. The CDR3 spells CASSQDWRGGRNTQYF. The CDR3 nucleotides are TGCGCCAGCAGCCAAGATTGGAGGGGGGGACGAAATACCCAGTACTTC.

The chain couples TRBV28 to TRBJ2-7; D is undetermined. Trimming pared 6 bases from V and 12 bases from J, leaving 12 bases between. CDR3 length: 10 residues. The germline V gene encodes CDR1 MDHEN and CDR2 SYDVKM. CDR3 amino acids: CASRMGLSYF. CDR3 nucleotide sequence: TGTGCCAGCAGGATGGGTTTATCGTACTTC.

This clonotype was detected only a few times. This rearrangement joins TRBV6-1 to TRBJ2-2; D is perhaps TRBD2 (6 bases). The germline V gene has CDR1 MNHNS and CDR2 SASEGT. V dropped 6 bases and J dropped 4 bases, with 15 bases sitting between them. The CDR3 is made up of 15 amino acids. The CDR3 region is CASRSREPGTGELFF. The CDR3 coding sequence is TGTGCCAGCAGGTCCCGGGAGCCGGGCACCGGGGAGCTGTTTTTT.

The chain joins TRBV6-1 to TRBJ1-5; TRBD1 might be the D (6 bases). This CDR3 is built from 14 residues. V lost 6 bases to trimming and J lost 5 bases, with 14 bases between them. Germline V CDR1 and CDR2: MNHNS, SASEGT. This CDR3 is CASSGRGEHQPQHF. Written as DNA, the CDR3 is TGTGCCAGCAGCGGCAGGGGAGAACATCAGCCCCAGCATTTT.

This clonotype was recorded a few times. This chain links TRBV6-4 with TRBJ2-1; the match to TRBD2 covers 9 bases. Germline V gene lookup returns CDR1 MRHNA and CDR2 SNTAGT. Unmatched junction bases numbered 6, after V lost 4 bases and J lost 8 bases. This CDR3 spans 14 amino acids. DNA for the CDR3: TGTGCCAGCAGTGTGATGGCGGGGGGGCATGAGCAGTTCTTC. Protein: CASSVMAGGHEQFF.

This clonotype was counted ten times or more. V and J are TRBV6-2 or TRBV6-3 and TRBJ1-5; D not resolved. The CDR3 spans 14 residues. CDR1 is MNHEY, CDR2 SVGEGT, per germline. V lost 2 bases and J 0 bases, leaving 5 bases between the germline ends. This chain's CDR3 is CASSYKYSNQPQHF. For the CDR3, the DNA is TGTGCCAGCAGTTACAAGTATAGCAATCAGCCCCAGCATTTT.

This clonotype showed up just a few times. The rearrangement joins TRBV21-1 to TRBJ1-1; the table's D gene call, TRBD1, was not cross checked with the DNA. TRBV21-1 is a known pseudogene. The CDR3 consists of 14 residues. CDR3 nucleotides: TGTGCCAGCAGCTCGCACAGGGTGAACACTGAAGCTTTCTTT. It codes for CASSSHRVNTEAFF.

This clonotype was seen a few times. As DNA, the CDR3 is TGTGCCAGCAGTTACGGCCAGGGGAAACAAGAGACCCAGTACTTC. It encodes CASSYGQGKQETQYF. The J gene is TRBJ2-5, the V gene TRBV6-5; possible D gene TRBD1, 6 bases. V lost 2 bases, J lost 2 bases, and 12 bases lay in between. The CDR3 has 15 amino acids. Germline V gene data show CDR1 as MNHEY and CDR2 as SVGAGI.

The sample holds many counts of this clonotype. This sequence joins TRBV28 and TRBJ2-7, with TRBD2 identical over 8 bases. Per germline, CDR1 MDHEN and CDR2 SYDVKM. This CDR3 region has 13 residues. Trimming removed 5 bases from V and 9 bases from J; junction bases left unmatched: 9. The chain's CDR3 is CASSPAGGEGQYF. The CDR3 DNA reads as TGTGCCAGCAGTCCCGCGGGAGGAGAAGGGCAGTACTTC.

In its sample, this clonotype was seen many times. The chain links TRBV7-8 to TRBJ2-3; 15 bases fit TRBD2. Unmatched junction bases numbered 5, after V lost 5 bases and J lost 8 bases. The germline gives CDR1 SGHVS, CDR2 FQNEAQ. The CDR3 spans 15 residues. CDR3 sequence reads: CASSPRGLAGGTQYF. CDR3 DNA sequence: TGTGCCAGCAGCCCGAGGGGACTAGCGGGAGGTACGCAGTATTTT.

The V call is TRBV7-9, the J call TRBJ2-7, with a tentative D call TRBD2 (8 bases). CDR1 is SEHNR and CDR2 is FQNEAQ in the germline V gene (reference sequence). The ends were cut back, 4 bases at V and 3 bases at J, with 19 bases in the middle. This CDR3 has 16 residues. This CDR3 is CASSSRGSGSLYEQYF. For the CDR3, the DNA is TGTGCCAGCAGCTCCAGGGGGAGCGGGAGTCTCTACGAGCAGTACTTC. Variable domain in full (rest from reference TRBV7-9 and TRBJ2-7): DTGVSQNPRHKITKRGQNVTFRCDPISEHNRLYWYRQTLGQGPEFLTYFQNEAQLEKSRLLSDRFSAERPKGSFSTLEIQRTEQGDSAMYLCASSSRGSGSLYEQYFGPGTRLTVT.

Many counts were recorded for this clonotype. Here the CDR3 DNA reads TGCAGTGTTTGTCGCGGGACGTATAATTCACCCCTCCACTTT. Its translation: CSVCRGTYNSPLHF. V gene TRBV20-1 combines with J gene TRBJ1-6, with D perhaps matching TRBD1 (5 bases). V was shortened by 7 bases and J by 4 bases, with 14 bases between the two germline ends. This CDR3 has 14 residues. Germline loops: CDR1 DFQATT, CDR2 SNEGSKA (reference sequence).

The V gene is TRBV9, the J gene TRBJ2-2; a possible D gene is TRBD1 (6 bases). CDR3 length: 16 residues. V was shortened by 0 bases and J by 1 base, with 10 bases between the two germline ends. Germline CDR1 and CDR2: SGDLS and YYNGEE. CDR3 residues: CASSVVTGRNTGELFF. Written as DNA, the CDR3 is TGTGCCAGCAGCGTAGTGACAGGACGGAACACCGGGGAGCTGTTTTTT. Supplemented by reference TRBV9 and TRBJ2-2, the full variable domain reads DSGVTQTPKHLITATGQRVTLRCSPRSGDLSVYWYQQSLDQGLQFLIQYYNGEERAKGNILERFSAQQFPDLHSELNLSSLELGDSALYFCASSVVTGRNTGELFFGEGSRLTVL.